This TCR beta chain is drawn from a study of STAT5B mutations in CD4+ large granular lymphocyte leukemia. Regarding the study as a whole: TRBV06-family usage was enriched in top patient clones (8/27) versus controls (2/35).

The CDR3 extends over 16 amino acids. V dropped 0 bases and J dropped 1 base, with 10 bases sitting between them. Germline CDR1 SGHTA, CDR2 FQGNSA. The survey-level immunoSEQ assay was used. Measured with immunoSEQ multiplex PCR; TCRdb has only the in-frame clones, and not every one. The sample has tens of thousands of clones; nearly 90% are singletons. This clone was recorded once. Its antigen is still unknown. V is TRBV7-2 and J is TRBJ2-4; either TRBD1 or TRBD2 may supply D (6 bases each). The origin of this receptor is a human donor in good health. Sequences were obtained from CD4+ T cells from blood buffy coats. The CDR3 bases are TGTGCCAGCAGCTTAGCGGAGGGGGGTGCCAAAAACATTCAGTACTTC. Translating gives CASSLAEGGAKNIQYF. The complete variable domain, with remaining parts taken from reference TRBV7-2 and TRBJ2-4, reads GAGVSQSPSNKVTEKGKDVELRCDPISGHTALYWYRQSLGQGLEFLIYFQGNSAPDKSGLPSDRFSAERTGGSVSTLTIQRTQQEDSAVYLCASSLAEGGAKNIQYFGAGTRLSVL.